This T cell receptor (beta chain) originates from a study of blood T cells in healthy people across ages. General observations from the study: Using unsorted PBMCs precluded a conclusive naive versus antigen-experienced comparison. Total diversity from one million sequenced T cells was likely underestimated. The long-lived group displayed more naive CD4+ cells, plus higher diversity, than the aged donors did.

As concerns this clonotype: Its specificity is not known.

The use of a sample-barcoded 5' primer and a J-beta primer mix characterized a second PCR of roughly 6 to 11 cycles. TCRdb recomputed calls from the 5' RACE reads with MiXCR, one row per CDR3 protein. The table lists around 1,000,000 distinct CDR3 sequences, approximately 38% of them singletons, with 10% to 15% in the top ten. The specimen was blood. This receptor was obtained from a man aged 18 to 29 in good health.

The CDR3 sequence is CATAQGGEAFF. The CDR3 nucleotides are TGTGCCACCGCCCAGGGGGGTGAAGCTTTCTTT. The V call is TRBV10-3, the J call TRBJ1-1; 7 bases agree with TRBD1. V was clipped by 10 bases and J by 7 bases; unmatched bases: 6. Germline V lookup: CDR1 ENHRY, CDR2 SYGVKD. The CDR3 has 11 residues.